The 12 T cell receptor beta chains reported below all come from one sample, sequenced in a study of blood T cells in healthy people across ages (dated by TCRdb to 2014 to 2015). The method was 5' RACE. Sequencing instrument: Illumina HiSeq 2500. A second about 7 to 11 cycle PCR used a sample-barcoded 5' primer and a J-beta primer mix. The raw public data were reprocessed by TCRdb itself: fastp quality trimming at Q25, MiXCR clonotype calling, in-frame beta chains only. Under each unique CDR3 protein, matching rows form one entry showing the most common genes and DNA. The sample yields fewer than 800,000 distinct CDR3 sequences; around 25% were counted once. The ten largest clonotypes hold roughly a tenth of the sample. These data also formed part of another study, on T cells of mothers and their children.

Sequenced material: blood. The receptors here all came from a boy aged 5-17 years in good health.

This clonotype was observed a handful of times. The chain has TRBV5-1 and TRBJ1-1; TRBD1 agrees at 9 bases. The V segment lost 4 bases and the J segment 1 base; nucleotides outside the gene matches: 8. The CDR3 length is 16 residues. Germline CDR1 SGHRS, CDR2 YFSETQ. DNA of the CDR3: TGCGCCAGCAGCGGGGGACAGGGCCCCTCGAACACTGAAGCTTTCTTT. Its protein is CASSGGQGPSNTEAFF.

The genes are TRBV15 and TRBJ1-2; TRBD1 aligns across 9 bases. Germline assignment: CDR1 LNHNV and CDR2 YYDKDF (reference sequence). V trimming: 1 base; J trimming: 6 bases; junction bases outside the gene matches: 6. The CDR3 totals 15 residues. CDR3 in DNA: TGTGCCACCAGCAGAGGACAGGGGGTCTTGGATGGCTACACCTTC. It translates to CATSRGQGVLDGYTF.

The chain links TRBV20-1 to TRBJ2-5, with TRBD2 identical over 7 bases. The DNA matches TRBJ2-7 better at its end, which makes the J call doubtful. The CDR3 runs to 13 residues. Germline V gene data show CDR1 as DFQATT and CDR2 as SNEGSKA (reference sequence). The DNA for the CDR3 is TGCAGTGCCAGTCCACCTAGCGGCTACGAGCAGTACTTC. Its protein product is CSASPPSGYEQYF.

The V gene is TRBV5-1, the J gene TRBJ2-7, with TRBD2 as a possible D gene (5 bases). The CDR3 has 16 amino acids. Germline V CDR1 and CDR2: SGHRS, YFSETQ. V dropped 1 base and J dropped 5 bases, with 19 bases sitting between them. The CDR3 is CASSLRAGLKTDEQYF. The CDR3 region has the DNA TGCGCCAGCAGCTTGAGGGCGGGTTTAAAGACGGACGAGCAGTACTTC.

This chain connects TRBV4-2 to TRBJ2-7, with D perhaps TRBD1 (6 bases). Germline V gene sequence: CDR1 LGHNA, CDR2 YNFKEQ. Trimming took off 0 bases at V and 4 bases at J, with 22 bases between the two ends. The CDR3 sequence is 18 residues long. The CDR3 DNA follows: TGTGCCAGCAGCCAAGATGTCGGAGCCGAGTGGACAGAGTACGAGCAGTACTTC. It encodes CASSQDVGAEWTEYEQYF.

The sample holds a few counts of this clonotype. The CDR3 reads CASKYPGMGNEQFF. The CDR3 DNA reads TGTGCCAGCAAATACCCGGGCATGGGGAATGAGCAGTTCTTC. The chain employs TRBV7-2 and TRBJ2-5, with D uncertain. TRBJ2-1 explains the end of the DNA better; the J call may be wrong. CDR3 length equals 14 residues. Germline V gene lookup returns CDR1 SGHTA and CDR2 FQGNSA.

This clonotype was seen a few times. The rearrangement uses TRBV12-3 or TRBV12-4 and TRBJ2-5; 8 positions match TRBD1. The CDR3 is 15 amino acids. V lost 5 bases to trimming and J lost 3 bases; unmatched junction nucleotides: 8. CDR3: CASSPSTGAEETQYF. The CDR3 region has the DNA TGTGCCAGCAGTCCCTCGACAGGGGCGGAAGAGACCCAGTACTTC.

The sample holds a few counts of this clonotype. J is TRBJ2-5 and V is TRBV20-1; D is perhaps TRBD1 or TRBD2 (6 bases each). This CDR3 is 13 amino acids long. With 4 bases removed from V and 4 bases from J, the gap between germline ends came to 13 bases. CDR1 and CDR2 (germline): DFQATT, SNEGSKA (reference sequence). The CDR3 DNA sequence: TGCAGTGCTACACCGACGGGGGCAGAGACCCAGTACTTC. This sequence encodes CSATPTGAETQYF.

This clonotype was detected only a few times. This chain uses TRBV13 with TRBJ2-7, with 8 bases fitting TRBD1. CDR1 is PRHDT and CDR2 is FYEKMQ in the germline V gene (reference sequence). The CDR3 is 18 amino acids. J was trimmed by 0 bases and V by 1 base; bases with no gene match: 11. The CDR3 bases are TGTGCCAGCAGCTTAGCTCGATTCATAGGGACAGGCTCCTACGAGCAGTACTTC. Protein: CASSLARFIGTGSYEQYF.

Only a few counts were recorded for this clonotype. The chain couples TRBV29-1 to TRBJ2-5, with D maybe TRBD2 (5 bases). The CDR3 consists of 11 residues. The germline CDR1 and CDR2 sequences are SQVTM and ANQGSEA. Trimming cost V 5 bases and J 11 bases, with 15 bases left between them. This CDR3 reads CSVLALGEQYF. CDR3 DNA sequence: TGCAGCGTTCTGGCACTGGGAGAGCAGTACTTC. The whole variable domain, filled in from reference TRBV29-1 and TRBJ2-5, reads SAVISQKPSRDICQRGTSLTIQCQVDSQVTMMFWYRQQPGQSLTLIATANQGSEATYESGFVIDKFPISRPNLTFSTLTVSNMSPEDSSIYLCSVLALGEQYFGPGTRLLVL.

DNA for the CDR3: TGTGCCAGCAGCTTAGTCATGTATTTGGGGCACGAGCAGTACTTC. It yields the protein CASSLVMYLGHEQYF. The chain joins TRBV7-2 to TRBJ2-7, with D possibly TRBD1 on 5 matching bases. Between the trimmed V and J ends, which lost 1 base and 5 bases, there was a span of 15 bases. This CDR3 comprises 15 residues. Germline CDR1 reads SGHTA; CDR2 reads FQGNSA. The complete variable domain, with remaining parts taken from reference TRBV7-2 and TRBJ2-7, reads GAGVSQSPSNKVTEKGKDVELRCDPISGHTALYWYRQSLGQGLEFLIYFQGNSAPDKSGLPSDRFSAERTGGSVSTLTIQRTQQEDSAVYLCASSLVMYLGHEQYFGPGTRLTVT.

Only a few counts were recorded for this clonotype. V and J are TRBV12-3 or TRBV12-4 and TRBJ1-6; possible D gene TRBD1, 5 bases. Between the trimmed V and J ends, which lost 3 bases and 7 bases, there was a span of 10 bases. This CDR3 has 14 amino acids. This CDR3 is CASSLKDTNSPLHF. DNA of the CDR3: TGTGCCAGCAGTTTGAAGGACACCAATTCACCCCTCCACTTT.